This T cell receptor (beta chain) was sequenced during a study of T-cell reconstitution after alpha-beta-depleted transplantation in children. Per the germline V gene, CDR1 is MNHNS and CDR2 is SASEGT. There are 15 residues in the CDR3. V trimming: 5 bases; J trimming: 8 bases; junction bases outside the gene matches: 7. TCRbeta library preparation incorporated unique molecular identifiers. TCRdb processed the PCR reads anew with MiXCR; each CDR3 protein has one entry. Of nearly 550,000 distinct CDR3 sequences in the sample, approximately 20% were seen once. In its sample, this clonotype was seen a few times.

The sequenced sample was PBMCs from the stem cell graft donor, obtained from the stem cell graft. This receptor was identified in a human donor who donated a stem cell graft to a child with acute lymphoblastic leukemia. The rearrangement uses TRBV6-1 and TRBJ2-1, with 12 nucleotides matching TRBD2. The CDR3 DNA reads TGTGCCAGCAGTCCCCGGACTAGCGGGGTGCATGAGCAGTTCTTC. It yields the protein CASSPRTSGVHEQFF.